What follows are 7 T cell receptor beta chains derived from one specimen sequenced in a study of CD8+ T cells in alopecia areata. Isolated RNA was reverse transcribed into cDNA used as the sequencing template. Repertoires were generated with immunoSEQ multiplex PCR, while TCRdb's copy carries only in-frame clones and drops some. The sample includes 190,000 or so clones, over 45% of them seen just once. Treatment of the sample: oral pan-JAK inhibitor, 5-10 mg twice daily. Sequencing used CD4+ T cells sorted from blood, obtained at week 24, from a patient treated with tofacitinib. These receptors were taken from a human donor with alopecia areata.

This clone was counted a single time. The V call is TRBV9, the J call TRBJ1-5, with unresolved D. This CDR3 has 13 residues. Trimming cost V 2 bases and J 3 bases, with 6 bases left between them. Germline V lookup: CDR1 SGDLS, CDR2 YYNGEE. The CDR3, as DNA: TGTGCCAGCAGCGTTAGTATCAATCAGCCCCAGCATTTT. Amino acids: CASSVSINQPQHF. Full variable domain (remainder filled in from reference TRBV9 and TRBJ1-5): DSGVTQTPKHLITATGQRVTLRCSPRSGDLSVYWYQQSLDQGLQFLIQYYNGEERAKGNILERFSAQQFPDLHSELNLSSLELGDSALYFCASSVSINQPQHFGDGTRLSIL.

This clone was observed a handful of times. The V and J genes are TRBV5-4 and TRBJ2-5; the match to TRBD1 covers 7 bases. Losses at the gene ends were 0 bases for V and 2 bases for J; bases not matched to a gene: 4. The CDR3 contains 15 residues. CDR1 SGHNT and CDR2 YYREEE come from the germline V gene (reference sequence). The CDR3 protein is CASSLETGTQETQYF. The CDR3, as DNA: TGTGCCAGCAGCTTGGAGACAGGGACACAAGAGACCCAGTACTTC.

This clone was observed a few times. The V call is TRBV29-1, the J call TRBJ2-7, with TRBD1 matching over 9 bases. V trimming: 6 bases; J trimming: 5 bases; junction bases outside the gene matches: 8. This CDR3 has 13 amino acids. CDR1 and CDR2 (germline): SQVTM, ANQGSEA. CDR3 loop: CSVQGAGMDEQYF. CDR3 nucleotides: TGCAGCGTACAGGGGGCGGGAATGGACGAGCAGTACTTC.

This clone was recorded a few times. The chain combines TRBV14 with TRBJ1-5; D uncertain. There are 13 residues in the CDR3. Trimming stripped 2 bases from V and 1 base from J, with 3 bases between. The germline V gene encodes CDR1 SGHDN and CDR2 FVKESK. DNA for the CDR3: TGTGCCAGCAGCCAACGAAGCAATCAGCCCCAGCATTTT. Translating gives CASSQRSNQPQHF.

This sequence joins TRBV7-9 and TRBJ2-2; D may be TRBD1 (6 bases). Germline V gene sequence: CDR1 SEHNR, CDR2 FQNEAQ (reference sequence). The CDR3 extends over 16 amino acids. Trimming pared 5 bases from V and 1 base from J, leaving 14 bases between. Here the CDR3 reads CASSQGQRLNTGELFF. CDR3 sequence (DNA): TGTGCCAGCAGCCAAGGACAGCGGTTGAACACCGGGGAGCTGTTTTTT. Supplemented by reference TRBV7-9 and TRBJ2-2, the full variable domain reads DTGVSQNPRHKITKRGQNVTFRCDPISEHNRLYWYRQTLGQGPEFLTYFQNEAQLEKSRLLSDRFSAERPKGSFSTLEIQRTEQGDSAMYLCASSQGQRLNTGELFFGEGSRLTVL.

The CDR3 nucleotides read TGTGCCAGCAGCTTAGTAAGTTTCAGCTCCTACAATGAGCAGTTCTTC. Translation: CASSLVSFSSYNEQFF. The chain couples TRBV11-2 to TRBJ2-1; D is ambiguous. Trimming removed 1 base at V and 0 bases at J, with 10 bases between. The CDR3 has 16 residues. Germline V gene data show CDR1 as SGHAT and CDR2 as FQNNGV.

This chain uses TRBV6-6 with TRBJ2-7, with unresolved D. Germline V gives CDR1 MNHNY, CDR2 SVGAGI (reference sequence). CDR3 length: 11 residues. V was pared by 6 bases and J by 4 bases, with 7 bases between. CDR3 sequence: CASSQQYEQYF. CDR3 DNA: TGTGCCAGCAGCCAACAGTACGAGCAGTACTTC.